This T cell receptor (beta chain) is drawn from a study of blood T cell repertoires in COVID-19. Study information: COVID-19 samples, acute and convalescent, were from the United States, Italy and Spain. PBMCs, B-cell-depleted T cells, or T cells provided the cDNA or gDNA that made up the material.

For this clone: A read error may produce the germline difference seen at one junction end.

Per the study methods: Estimation of nucleated cell counts relied on the amplification of reference gene primers. Data came from immunoSEQ multiplex PCR; TCRdb stores just in-frame clones and leaves some out. V and J calls and clone size come straight from that table; D and trimming were deduced from the DNA. Of 90,000 to 100,000 clones in the sample, 87% were seen once. Sequenced sample: peripheral blood. The TCR originated in a human donor in a cohort sampled during active COVID-19.

CDR3 in DNA: TGTGCCAGCATCCCCACCGGGAGCTCCAACAATGAGCAGTTCTTC. It yields the protein CASIPTGSSNNEQFF. V gene TRBV7-9 combines with J gene TRBJ2-1, with D perhaps matching TRBD2 (6 bases). This CDR3 has 15 residues. CDR1 and CDR2 from the germline V gene are SEHNR and FQNEAQ (reference sequence). Complete variable domain (other parts from reference TRBV7-9 and TRBJ2-1): DTGVSQNPRHKITKRGQNVTFRCDPISEHNRLYWYRQTLGQGPEFLTYFQNEAQLEKSRLLSDRFSAERPKGSFSTLEIQRTEQGDSAMYLCASIPTGSSNNEQFFGPGTRLTVL.